Listed below are T cell receptor beta chains from one sample, sequenced in a study of T cell repertoires in cytomegalovirus infection. These receptors' antigens are unknown. TCRdb reprocessed the reads with MiXCR, giving one entry per CDR3 protein. This table has about 55,000 distinct CDR3 sequences, over 15% appearing once. Specimen: CD8+ T cells from cultured PBMCs, collected from culture after CMV antigen stimulation. These receptors all come from a human donor in good health (CMV status not recorded). Some clones in this sample may be carry-over from other donors' samples. The CDR3 runs from the conserved cysteine through the conserved F or W. The D gene is left open where the match is weak. Size tells how often a clone was seen (once, few, many) or the class of an expanded clone, and some rows leave it out.

V gene	J gene	D gene	clone size	CDR3 length	CDR3 protein	CDR3 DNA
TRBV18	TRBJ2-1	NA	many	16	CATREEVGRVYNEQFF	TGTGCCACCAGGGAGGAGGTGGGACGGGTCTACAATGAGCAGTTCTTC
TRBV12-3/TRBV12-4	TRBJ2-1	TRBD2	few	16	CASNPTSGSSYNEQFF	TGTGCCAGCAACCCGACTAGCGGGAGCTCCTACAATGAGCAGTTCTTC
TRBV2	TRBJ1-1	TRBD1	NA	17	CASSGIRQGVAETEAFF	TGTGCCAGCAGTGGTATCAGACAGGGAGTGGCAGAGACTGAAGCTTTCTTT
TRBV28	TRBJ1-3	NA	few	13	CASNDGPGNTIYF	TGTGCCAGCAATGACGGTCCCGGAAACACCATATATTTT
TRBV7-6	TRBJ2-1	TRBD1	few	17	CASSPARRGQGVGEQFF	TGTGCCAGCAGCCCCGCCCGGCGGGGACAGGGGGTAGGTGAGCAGTTCTTC
TRBV19	TRBJ2-7	NA	few	14	CATRRSGSAAEQYF	TGTGCCACCAGAAGGTCAGGTTCGGCGGCCGAGCAGTACTTC
TRBV7-2	TRBJ2-1	NA	few	14	CASSLGLGPNEQFF	TGTGCCAGCAGCTTAGGGTTAGGTCCCAATGAGCAGTTCTTC
TRBV2	TRBJ1-2	NA	many	14	CASRSGTGNYGYTF	TGTGCCAGCAGATCCGGGACGGGGAACTATGGCTACACCTTC
TRBV5-6	TRBJ2-7	NA	once	16	CASTPEGVKASYEQYF	TGTGCCAGCACCCCCGAGGGGGTAAAAGCGTCCTACGAGCAGTACTTC
TRBV5-6	TRBJ2-1	NA	NA	18	CASSLAARGIFNYNEQFF	TGTGCCAGCAGCTTGGCGGCGAGGGGGATATTTAACTACAATGAGCAGTTCTTC
TRBV25-1	TRBJ1-1	NA	once	14	CASSESGGGTEAFF	TGTGCCAGCAGTGAATCGGGGGGAGGAACTGAAGCTTTCTTT
TRBV4-1	TRBJ2-1	NA	NA	14	CASSTRGRVGEQFF	TGCGCCAGCAGCACCCGGGGCCGTGTGGGTGAGCAGTTCTTC
TRBV7-9	TRBJ2-7	NA	NA	15	CASSLNREGSYEQYF	TGTGCCAGCAGCTTAAACAGGGAGGGCTCCTACGAGCAGTACTTC
TRBV7-8	TRBJ2-3	NA	NA	14	CASLDRSSTDTQYF	TGTGCCAGCCTAGACAGGTCTAGCACAGATACGCAGTATTTT
TRBV12-5	TRBJ2-3	TRBD2	few	17	CASGPGTSGTPFDTQYF	TGTGCTAGTGGTCCGGGGACTAGCGGGACTCCTTTCGATACGCAGTATTTT
TRBV6-2/TRBV6-3	TRBJ1-4	NA	NA	16	CASSYRRSGTEEKLFF	TGTGCCAGCAGTTACAGGCGGTCCGGGACGGAGGAAAAACTGTTTTTT
TRBV2	TRBJ2-2	TRBD2	NA	18	CASSDLLAGLSNTGELFF	TGTGCCAGCAGTGATCTACTAGCGGGGCTATCGAACACCGGGGAGCTGTTTTTT
TRBV7-9	TRBJ2-4	NA	NA	13	CASSLPDRNIQYF	TGTGCCAGCAGCTTACCGGACAGAAACATTCAGTACTTC
TRBV9	TRBJ2-3	NA	NA	17	CASSASMGRVSTDTQYF	TGTGCCAGCAGCGCGAGCATGGGACGGGTTAGCACAGATACGCAGTATTTT
TRBV24-1	TRBJ2-7	TRBD1	NA	13	CATSDPQGVVQYF	TGTGCCACCAGTGATCCCCAGGGGGTAGTGCAGTACTTC
TRBV7-2	TRBJ1-2	NA	few	13	CASFPRANYGYTF	TGTGCCAGCTTCCCGAGGGCTAACTATGGCTACACCTTC
TRBV7-3	TRBJ2-1	TRBD2	NA	15	CASSMTSGGINEQFF	TGTGCCAGCAGCATGACAAGCGGGGGGATCAATGAGCAGTTCTTC
TRBV7-8	TRBJ1-4	NA	few	16	CASSLATQNTNEKLFF	TGTGCCAGCAGCTTAGCGACCCAGAACACTAATGAAAAACTGTTTTTT
TRBV9	TRBJ2-1	NA	NA	14	CASSVVQSYNEQFF	TGTGCCAGCAGCGTAGTACAATCCTACAATGAGCAGTTCTTC
TRBV7-2	TRBJ2-4	NA	NA	16	CASSLYDSLAKNIQYF	TGTGCCAGCAGCTTATATGACAGTCTAGCCAAAAACATTCAGTACTTC
TRBV27	TRBJ2-7	NA	NA	13	CASSLGGLYEQYF	TGTGCCAGCAGTTTAGGAGGACTTTACGAGCAGTACTTC
TRBV7-2	TRBJ2-1	TRBD1	few	13	CASIPTGASEQFF	TGTGCCAGCATCCCCACAGGGGCTAGCGAGCAGTTCTTC
TRBV7-2	TRBJ2-1	NA	few	16	CASTLWGPASYNEQFF	TGTGCCAGCACCCTATGGGGACCAGCCTCCTACAATGAGCAGTTCTTC
TRBV7-8	TRBJ2-2	NA	NA	16	CASSSPGGRATGELFF	TGTGCCAGCAGCTCGCCGGGTGGGCGAGCAACCGGGGAGCTGTTTTTT
TRBV30	TRBJ2-1	NA	once	13	CAWSLGGVTEQFF	TGTGCCTGGTCCCTCGGTGGAGTGACTGAGCAGTTCTTC
TRBV7-9	TRBJ2-2	NA	NA	13	CASSSDNTGELFF	TGTGCCAGCAGTTCGGACAACACCGGGGAGCTGTTTTTT
TRBV6-2/TRBV6-3	TRBJ2-7	TRBD2	NA	14	CASSWTSGSFEQYF	TGTGCCAGCAGTTGGACTAGCGGATCGTTCGAGCAGTACTTC
TRBV7-2	TRBJ2-3	TRBD2	NA	15	CASSWTSGITDTQYF	TGTGCCAGCAGCTGGACTAGCGGGATTACAGATACGCAGTATTTT
TRBV19	TRBJ2-1	TRBD1	NA	17	CASSMTPDRVLLSEQFF	TGTGCCAGTAGTATGACCCCCGACAGGGTACTCTTGAGTGAGCAGTTCTTC
TRBV27	TRBJ2-7	TRBD1	few	15	CASSLGTGASYEQYF	TGTGCCAGCAGTTTAGGGACAGGGGCATCATACGAGCAGTACTTC
TRBV15	TRBJ1-6	NA	NA	15	CATSRGGVYNSPLHF	TGTGCCACCAGCAGGGGGGGAGTGTATAATTCACCCCTCCACTTT
TRBV7-8	TRBJ2-7	NA	few	14	CASSLEGVVNEQYF	TGTGCCAGCAGCTTAGAAGGGGTGGTAAACGAGCAGTACTTC
TRBV6-2/TRBV6-3	TRBJ2-3	NA	NA	14	CASSYSSRVDTQYF	TGTGCCAGCAGTTACTCGAGTAGGGTAGATACGCAGTATTTT
TRBV7-8	TRBJ1-5	NA	NA	15	CASSREAAGGRAQHF	TGTGCCAGCAGCCGCGAGGCAGCCGGGGGACGGGCCCAGCATTTT
TRBV11-2	TRBJ2-2	NA	few	16	CASSLDREGGTGELFF	TGTGCCAGCAGCTTAGATCGAGAAGGGGGGACCGGGGAGCTGTTTTTT